This TCR beta chain was sequenced in a study of Ad26.COV2.S vaccination and SARS-CoV-2 variants. About the study: Participant was drawn from the COV1001 Ad26.COV2.S trial arm.

The germline CDR1 and CDR2 sequences are LGHNT and FRNRAP. The CDR3 runs 15 residues. The V gene lost 3 bases and the J gene lost 0 bases, with 9 bases spanning the gap. The treatment: over 15 received Ad26.COV2.S at low or high dose, single or two shots; five or six received placebo; per-sample allocation not given. Collection of the samples took place on day 63 after the first injection of vaccine or placebo. A Boston adult aged 18-55 years was the donor. The method was immunoSEQ multiplex PCR; TCRdb's version includes in-frame clones alone and lacks a portion of them. The repertoire includes 300,000 to 400,000 clones, about 85% of them detected once, and 3.3% sits in the top ten.

The clonotype comes from a person between 18 and 65 years old who received the Ad26.COV2.S COVID-19 vaccine or a placebo. Sequencing was performed on peripheral blood, taken in a trial of Ad26.COV2.S vaccine versus placebo. This chain joins TRBV12-5 and TRBJ2-1; D tentatively fits TRBD1 or TRBD2 (5 bases each). The CDR3 DNA follows: TGTGCTAGTGGTTTAGGGGAGAGCTCCTACAATGAGCAGTTCTTC. Protein sequence: CASGLGESSYNEQFF.